This TCR beta chain was retrieved from a study of blood T cell repertoires in COVID-19. Germline CDR1 and CDR2: LGHDT and YNNKEL (reference sequence). The CDR3 is made up of 14 amino acids. V lost 0 bases, J lost 10 bases, and 6 bases stayed unmatched. Libraries were prepared by immunoSEQ multiplex PCR; TCRdb keeps only in-frame clonotypes and omits some of them. Among hundreds of thousands of clones, roughly 88% were seen once, and the ten largest hold over 1.2%. The chain employs TRBV3-1 (or the pseudogene TRBV3-2) and TRBJ2-1; 7 nucleotides agree with TRBD1. The sample comprised peripheral blood. This clonotype was sampled from a man older than 75 with acute or convalescent COVID-19. The chain's CDR3 is CASSQEPEGAEQFF. Written as DNA, the CDR3 is TGTGCCAGCAGCCAAGAGCCCGAGGGGGCGGAGCAGTTCTTC.